These T cell receptor beta chains were read from a single sample in a study of cytomegalovirus exposure and HLA in healthy donors. The method was immunoSEQ multiplex PCR; TCRdb's version includes in-frame clones alone and lacks a portion of them. The data contain about 200,000 clones, 81% of them singletons. Sequencing was done on a sample of PBMCs. The receptors stem from a man in his forties in good health and CMV-seropositive. Each CDR3 is given with its conserved first and last residue. D genes are given only for firm matches. Not all rows give a size; the values are once, few, many and, for expanded clones, a class.

D	V	size	J	CDR3	DNA
TRBD2	TRBV4-1	-	TRBJ2-5	CASSQEGTSEQETQYF	TGCGCCAGCAGCCAAGAGGGGACTAGTGAACAAGAGACCCAGTACTTC
TRBD1	TRBV6-1	-	TRBJ1-4	CASSAGTGWSEKLFF	TGTGCCAGCAGTGCCGGGACAGGGTGGTCTGAAAAACTGTTTTTT
-	TRBV5-1	-	TRBJ1-4	CASSWGSGEGSEKLFF	TGCGCCAGCAGCTGGGGGAGCGGGGAAGGGTCCGAAAAACTGTTTTTT
TRBD1	TRBV18	-	TRBJ2-7	CASSTGTGAYEQYF	TGTGCCAGTTCAACTGGGACAGGGGCCTACGAGCAGTACTTC
TRBD1	TRBV7-9	-	TRBJ2-7	CASSPGQGSLYEQYF	TGTGCCAGCAGCCCGGGACAGGGTAGTCTCTACGAGCAGTACTTC
TRBD1	TRBV7-8	-	TRBJ2-2	CASSPHAGQGGTGELFF	TGTGCCAGCAGCCCCCATGCGGGACAGGGAGGCACCGGGGAGCTGTTTTTT
-	TRBV5-1	-	TRBJ2-7	CASSLSRSSYEQYF	TGCGCCAGCAGCTTAAGCCGGAGCTCCTACGAGCAGTACTTC
TRBD2	TRBV10-3	-	TRBJ2-2	CAISTGTSGAGTGELFF	TGTGCCATCAGCACCGGGACTAGCGGGGCGGGCACCGGGGAGCTGTTTTTT
-	TRBV6-5	few	TRBJ1-1	CASRRGGTEAFF	TGTGCCAGCCGAAGGGGAGGCACTGAAGCTTTCTTT
-	TRBV7-9	-	TRBJ2-2	CASSLVRGTGELFF	TGTGCCAGCAGCTTAGTTCGGGGCACCGGGGAGCTGTTTTTT
-	TRBV28	-	TRBJ1-5	CASSGEGGVQPQHF	TGTGCCAGCAGTGGGGAGGGGGGTGTTCAGCCCCAGCATTTT
-	TRBV6-5	once	TRBJ1-6	CASIGVINSPLHF	TGTGCCAGCATCGGGGTTATCAATTCACCCCTCCACTTT
-	TRBV19	-	TRBJ1-2	CASSIGQTYGYTF	TGTGCCAGTAGTATTGGACAGACCTATGGCTACACCTTC
TRBD2	TRBV7-3	once	TRBJ2-5	CASSLYGGGETQYF	TGTGCCAGCAGCCTATACGGGGGGGGAGAGACCCAGTACTTC
-	TRBV10-3	-	TRBJ2-5	CAISEQTQETQYF	TGTGCCATCAGTGAACAGACCCAAGAGACCCAGTACTTC
TRBD1	TRBV27	-	TRBJ2-1	CASEDRGGLNEQFF	TGTGCCAGCGAAGACAGGGGGGGGCTCAATGAGCAGTTCTTC
-	TRBV2	-	TRBJ2-7	CASSLDKPYEQYF	TGTGCCAGCAGTTTAGACAAACCCTACGAGCAGTACTTC
-	TRBV6-1	-	TRBJ2-7	CASNTDILSYEQYF	TGTGCCAGCAACACGGACATACTCTCCTACGAGCAGTACTTC
TRBD1	TRBV19	-	TRBJ2-1	CASSTGQGVGEQFF	TGTGCCAGTAGTACGGGACAGGGTGTGGGTGAGCAGTTCTTC
-	TRBV7-9	-	TRBJ2-1	CASSPTYNEQFF	TGTGCCAGCAGCCCCACCTACAATGAGCAGTTCTTC
TRBD1	TRBV10-3	-	TRBJ1-1	CAVRIRDSNTEAFF	TGTGCCGTTAGGATCCGGGACAGCAACACTGAAGCTTTCTTT
-	TRBV2	-	TRBJ2-5	CASASSRGARGTQYF	TGTGCCAGCGCGTCCTCTCGGGGGGCTCGCGGGACCCAGTACTTC
TRBD1	TRBV2	-	TRBJ1-4	CASKGAGVDNEKLFF	TGTGCCAGCAAGGGGGCTGGGGTCGATAATGAAAAACTGTTTTTT
-	TRBV27	-	TRBJ1-2	CASGTRDTNYGYTF	TGTGCCAGCGGGACACGAGACACTAACTATGGCTACACCTTC
TRBD1	TRBV5-6	-	TRBJ1-2	CASSLGAQGNYGYTF	TGTGCCAGCAGCTTGGGCGCACAGGGGAACTATGGCTACACCTTC
-	TRBV2	-	TRBJ1-6	CASSEFGVGASYNSPLHF	TGTGCCAGCAGTGAATTCGGAGTAGGAGCCTCCTATAATTCACCCCTCCACTTT
TRBD1	TRBV6-1	-	TRBJ1-3	CASSALGTGNSGATIYF	TGTGCCAGCAGTGCCCTGGGGACAGGGAATTCAGGGGCCACCATATATTTT
-	TRBV6-1	-	TRBJ2-7	CASSEAAQGLDEQYF	TGTGCCAGCAGTGAAGCCGCCCAGGGGTTGGACGAGCAGTACTTC
-	TRBV5-8	once	TRBJ1-2	CASSRPGWGYTF	TGTGCCAGCAGCCGTCCGGGTTGGGGCTACACCTTC
-	TRBV6-1	-	TRBJ2-3	CASSERWGTSTDTQYF	TGTGCCAGCAGTGAACGCTGGGGGACTAGCACAGATACGCAGTATTTT
TRBD1	TRBV27	-	TRBJ1-6	CASGTGVSPLHF	TGTGCCAGCGGTACAGGGGTCTCACCCCTCCACTTT
-	TRBV29-1	-	TRBJ2-5	CSVSKRLVTETQYF	TGCAGCGTTTCAAAGCGACTAGTCACAGAGACCCAGTACTTC
TRBD1	TRBV4-1	-	TRBJ1-2	CASSQARWDSNYGYTF	TGCGCCAGCAGCCAAGCTAGGTGGGACAGTAACTATGGCTACACCTTC
TRBD2	TRBV18	once	TRBJ2-1	CASSPSRGGYNEQFF	TGTGCCAGCTCGCCATCCCGGGGGGGATACAATGAGCAGTTCTTC
TRBD1	TRBV2	-	TRBJ2-3	CASSMGQGSTDTQYF	TGTGCCAGCAGCATGGGACAGGGCAGCACAGATACGCAGTATTTT
-	TRBV28	-	TRBJ1-2	CASSLLGRTGNGYTF	TGTGCCAGCAGTTTATTGGGGAGGACTGGAAATGGCTACACCTTC
TRBD2	TRBV6-1	few	TRBJ2-3	CASLRGGRDTQYF	TGTGCCAGCCTACGGGGGGGAAGAGATACGCAGTATTTT
-	TRBV6-1	-	TRBJ2-4	CASSDRTDIQYF	TGTGCCAGCAGTGACCGCACAGACATTCAGTACTTC
-	TRBV14	-	TRBJ1-2	CASSQDGYGYTF	TGTGCCAGCAGCCAAGACGGGTATGGCTACACCTTC
TRBD2	TRBV5-1	-	TRBJ2-1	CASSFWTSGRASTYNEQFF	TGCGCCAGCAGCTTTTGGACTAGCGGGAGGGCCAGTACCTACAATGAGCAGTTCTTC
TRBD1	TRBV12-5	once	TRBJ1-1	CASGLVGRGHLMNTEAFF	TGTGCTAGTGGTTTGGTAGGCAGGGGGCACCTCATGAACACTGAAGCTTTCTTT
-	TRBV4-1	-	TRBJ2-2	CASSQGGGRNTGELFF	TGCGCCAGCAGCCAAGGGGGTGGGAGGAACACCGGGGAGCTGTTTTTT
-	TRBV5-1	-	TRBJ2-4	CASSLDRSGRDKNIQYF	TGCGCCAGCAGCTTGGATCGTAGCGGTCGGGACAAAAACATTCAGTACTTC
TRBD1	TRBV7-3	few	TRBJ1-2	CASSQSTGGEVYGYTF	TGTGCCAGCAGCCAGTCGACAGGGGGCGAAGTTTATGGCTACACCTTC
-	TRBV5-5	few	TRBJ1-4	CASSGRGNNEKLFF	TGTGCCAGCAGCGGCAGGGGAAATAATGAAAAACTGTTTTTT
TRBD1	TRBV19	-	TRBJ1-5	CASRDRQNQPQHF	TGTGCCAGTAGGGACAGGCAAAATCAGCCCCAGCATTTT
-	TRBV27	-	TRBJ2-2	CASSTGGAGELFF	TGTGCCAGCAGTACAGGGGGGGCCGGGGAGCTGTTTTTT
-	TRBV6-5	-	TRBJ2-1	CASSEYSQQFF	TGTGCCAGCAGTGAATACTCGCAGCAGTTCTTC
TRBD2	TRBV4-1	-	TRBJ2-2	CASERGRGGPGELFF	TGCGCCAGCGAGAGGGGGCGGGGGGGCCCCGGGGAGCTGTTTTTT
-	TRBV7-9	once	TRBJ2-7	CASSTSSGSYEQYF	TGTGCCAGCAGCACTAGTTCGGGCTCCTACGAGCAGTACTTC
TRBD2	TRBV4-2	-	TRBJ2-1	CASSQDVTSAWNEQFF	TGTGCCAGCAGCCAAGATGTGACTAGCGCTTGGAATGAGCAGTTCTTC